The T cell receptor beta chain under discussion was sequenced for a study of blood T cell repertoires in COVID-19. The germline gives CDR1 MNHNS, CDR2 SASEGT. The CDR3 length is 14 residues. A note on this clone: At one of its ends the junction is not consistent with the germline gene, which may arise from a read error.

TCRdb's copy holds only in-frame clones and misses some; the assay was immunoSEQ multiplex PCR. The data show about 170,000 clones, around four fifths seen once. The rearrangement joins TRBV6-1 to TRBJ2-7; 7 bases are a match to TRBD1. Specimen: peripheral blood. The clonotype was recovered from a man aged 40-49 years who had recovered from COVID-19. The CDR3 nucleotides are TGTGCCAGCAGGGAAGGACAGGTTCGGTACGAGCAGTACTTC. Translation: CASREGQVRYEQYF.